The 29 T cell receptor beta chains presented below share a single source sample, sequenced in a study of identical twins (dated by TCRdb to 2016 to 2017). Library method: 5' RACE. The run used an Illumina HiSeq 2000. TCRdb ran its own pipeline on the public reads, namely fastp trimming at Q25 and MiXCR clone calling, and kept in-frame beta chains. CDR3 protein sequences are deduplicated, and each keeps its most common genes and DNA. This sample holds roughly 260,000 distinct CDR3 sequences; about an eighth were observed only once. The top ten clonotypes cover 8.5% to 10% of the sample. The sequenced sample was memory (CD45RO+) T cells sorted from blood. This sample's cell subset or site label indicates: CD45RO+ enriched T cells. These TCRs come from a young woman in good health.

A few counts support this clonotype. This chain connects TRBV3-1 to TRBJ2-3; D not resolved. The CDR3 has 12 residues. Trimming removed 3 bases from V and 4 bases from J, with 5 bases in between. Germline assignment: CDR1 LGHDT and CDR2 YNNKEL (reference sequence). DNA for the CDR3: TGTGCCAGCAGCCATTACGCAGATACGCAGTATTTT. This gives the protein CASSHYADTQYF.

The genes are TRBV5-1 and TRBJ1-3; D is unresolved. Trimming took off 0 bases at V and 4 bases at J, with 14 bases between the two ends. The germline V gene has CDR1 SGHRS and CDR2 YFSETQ. CDR3 length: 16 residues. Here the CDR3 DNA reads TGCGCCAGCAGCTTGGGTCCGGGAGGATTCGGAAACACCATATATTTT. Protein: CASSLGPGGFGNTIYF. Full variable domain (outside the CDR3, taken from reference TRBV5-1 and TRBJ1-3): KAGVTQTPRYLIKTRGQQVTLSCSPISGHRSVSWYQQTPGQGLQFLFEYFSETQRNKGNFPGRFSGRQFSNSRSEMNVSTLELGDSALYLCASSLGPGGFGNTIYFGEGSWLTVV.

This clonotype was detected many times. This chain joins TRBV3-1 and TRBJ1-2; 9 nucleotides match TRBD1. Germline V CDR1 and CDR2: LGHDT, YNNKEL (reference sequence). This CDR3 contains 14 residues. V was pared by 4 bases and J by 4 bases, with 4 bases of the junction left unmatched. The CDR3: CASSLTGGVYGYTF. CDR3 DNA: TGTGCCAGCAGCCTTACAGGGGGCGTCTATGGCTACACCTTC.

V gene TRBV20-1 combines with J gene TRBJ2-1; 12 nucleotides match TRBD2. The CDR3 sequence is 15 residues long. The junction had 4 bases not matched to a gene; V was cut back by 1 base and J by 6 bases. Germline CDR1 reads DFQATT; CDR2 reads SNEGSKA (reference sequence). This CDR3 is CSARVSSGRGNEQFF. The CDR3 DNA reads TGCAGTGCTAGAGTGTCTAGCGGGAGGGGCAATGAGCAGTTCTTC.

In its sample, this clonotype was seen many times. This chain joins TRBV12-3 or TRBV12-4 and TRBJ2-5; D not resolved. The CDR3 totals 11 residues. V lost 7 bases, J lost 4 bases, and 7 bases lay in between. The DNA of the CDR3 is TGTGCCAGCATGATCGGAGAGACCCAGTACTTC. Protein: CASMIGETQYF.

The chain employs TRBV19 and TRBJ2-1, with TRBD1 matching 9 bases. The CDR3 spans 14 residues. The V segment lost 11 bases and the J segment 5 bases; nucleotides outside the gene matches: 10. Germline V lookup: CDR1 LNHDA, CDR2 SQIVND (reference sequence). The CDR3 DNA sequence: TGTGCCGGGGGGAGGACAGGGGAAAACAATGAGCAGTTCTTC. This sequence encodes CAGGRTGENNEQFF.

The V gene is TRBV5-6, the J gene TRBJ1-4, with TRBD1 identical over 7 bases. CDR1 is SGHDT and CDR2 is YYEEEE in the germline V gene. V was clipped by 0 bases and J by 7 bases; unmatched bases: 6. The CDR3 loop spans 15 amino acids. The CDR3 region is CASSLVRQGGEKLFF. The CDR3 DNA sequence: TGTGCCAGCAGCTTGGTGCGACAGGGAGGTGAAAAACTGTTTTTT.

This clonotype has ten or more counts. The rearrangement links TRBV10-1 to TRBJ2-5, with 7 bases identical to TRBD1. CDR1 WNHNN and CDR2 SYGVQD come from the germline V gene (reference sequence). The J segment lost 1 base and the V segment lost 7 bases, leaving 9 bases of the junction unmatched. This CDR3 spans 15 amino acids. The DNA for the CDR3 is TGCGCCAGCACCACACGACAGGGATTCCAAGAGACCCAGTACTTC. It is translated as CASTTRQGFQETQYF.

There are a few counts of this clonotype. The V and J genes are TRBV10-2 and TRBJ2-1; D unresolved. V was shortened by 4 bases and J by 10 bases, with 17 bases between the two germline ends. CDR1 is WSHSY, CDR2 SAAADI, per germline. CDR3 length: 14 residues. The CDR3 protein is CASSAADWAPEQFF. CDR3 nucleotides: TGCGCCAGCAGTGCCGCTGATTGGGCACCCGAGCAGTTCTTC.

The chain employs TRBV15 and TRBJ1-2; tentatively, D is TRBD1 (5 bases). Between the trimmed V and J ends, which lost 5 bases and 6 bases, there was a span of 13 bases. The CDR3 is 13 residues long. Germline values: CDR1 LNHNV, CDR2 YYDKDF (reference sequence). In DNA, the CDR3 is TGTGCCACCAGCGTACGGGGACTCCATGGCTACACCTTC. Translated, it gives CATSVRGLHGYTF.

CDR3 nucleotide sequence: TGCAGTGCTCCGAGGACAGGGGGCGCTCAGAATGAGCAGTTCTTC. It codes for CSAPRTGGAQNEQFF. J is TRBJ2-1 and V is TRBV20-1, with 11 nucleotides matching TRBD1. V shed 5 bases and J 7 bases; nucleotides not matched to a gene: 10. The length of the CDR3 is 15 residues. Germline V gene data show CDR1 as DFQATT and CDR2 as SNEGSKA (reference sequence).

V usage is TRBV20-1 and J usage is TRBJ2-7, with TRBD1 matching over 8 bases. The ends lost 5 bases at V and 0 bases at J; junction bases unmatched: 6. The CDR3 has 14 residues. Germline values: CDR1 DFQATT, CDR2 SNEGSKA (reference sequence). The CDR3 is CSASGTGVSYEQYF. CDR3 in DNA: TGCAGTGCTTCCGGGACAGGAGTCTCCTACGAGCAGTACTTC.

This clonotype was seen ten or more times. V is TRBV20-1 and J is TRBJ2-1; 9 positions agree with TRBD2. CDR1 is DFQATT and CDR2 is SNEGSKA in the germline V gene (reference sequence). Trimming took 5 bases from V and 4 from J; bases not matched to a gene: 9. This CDR3 is 15 amino acids long. The DNA for the CDR3 is TGCAGTGCTCCTTTAAGCGGGGGGACATACAATGAGCAGTTCTTC. It translates to CSAPLSGGTYNEQFF.

This clonotype was counted only a few times. The chain combines TRBV27 with TRBJ2-7; maybe TRBD2 (6 bases). This CDR3 contains 15 residues. The germline gives CDR1 MNHEY, CDR2 SMNVEV (reference sequence). V gave up 4 bases and J gave up 6 bases, with 19 bases separating them. This CDR3 reads CASSSPFSGPAEQYF. For the CDR3, the DNA is TGTGCCAGCAGTTCCCCATTCAGCGGGCCGGCCGAGCAGTACTTC.

This clonotype has a count of ten or more. This chain uses TRBV15 with TRBJ1-1; D is perhaps TRBD1 (5 bases). The CDR3 covers 13 residues. CDR1 is LNHNV, CDR2 YYDKDF, per germline (reference sequence). Trimming cost V 3 bases and J 4 bases, with 9 bases left between them. The CDR3 nucleotides are TGTGCCACCAGCAGCCGTAGGGGCACTGAAGCTTTCTTT. Protein sequence: CATSSRRGTEAFF.

This chain connects TRBV7-6 to TRBJ2-7, with 7 nucleotides matching TRBD2. The V segment lost 5 bases and the J segment 3 bases; nucleotides outside the gene matches: 10. CDR3 length: 15 residues. The germline V gene has CDR1 SGHVS and CDR2 FNYEAQ. The CDR3, as DNA: TGTGCCAGCAGCCCAAGGGAGGGAGCCAGCTACGAGCAGTACTTC. It translates to CASSPREGASYEQYF.

The chain employs TRBV5-1 and TRBJ2-1; D ambiguous. The V and J ends lost 0 bases and 8 bases respectively, with 15 bases between them. Germline V CDR1 and CDR2: SGHRS, YFSETQ. The CDR3 contains 15 residues. The CDR3 protein is CASSLDGHRSDEQFF. DNA of the CDR3: TGCGCCAGCAGCTTGGATGGCCATAGGTCAGATGAGCAGTTCTTC. The full variable domain, its missing parts supplied by reference TRBV5-1 and TRBJ2-1, is KAGVTQTPRYLIKTRGQQVTLSCSPISGHRSVSWYQQTPGQGLQFLFEYFSETQRNKGNFPGRFSGRQFSNSRSEMNVSTLELGDSALYLCASSLDGHRSDEQFFGPGTRLTVL.

Only a few counts were recorded for this clonotype. The chain uses TRBV6-2 or TRBV6-3 and TRBJ2-1; 8 bases fit TRBD2. With V trimmed by 5 bases and J by 1 base, 4 bases remained unmatched. This CDR3 spans 15 amino acids. Looked up from germline, CDR1 is MNHEY and CDR2 is SVGEGT. CDR3 region: CASSIREGSYNEQFF. CDR3 sequence (DNA): TGTGCCAGCAGTATCCGGGAGGGGTCCTACAATGAGCAGTTCTTC.

This sequence joins TRBV20-1 and TRBJ2-1; 13 positions match TRBD2. Germline V lookup: CDR1 DFQATT, CDR2 SNEGSKA (reference sequence). The CDR3 has 16 residues. Unmatched junction bases numbered 11, after V lost 3 bases and J lost 9 bases. The CDR3 bases are TGCAGTGCTAGTCAAACCGGGACTAGCGGGGAAGGTGAGCAGTTCTTC. Translated: CSASQTGTSGEGEQFF.

This clonotype has just a few counts. The V and J genes are TRBV6-1 and TRBJ1-5; possibly TRBD1 for D (6 bases). This CDR3 region has 15 residues. Trimming stripped 6 bases from V and 11 bases from J, with 23 bases between. Germline V gene lookup returns CDR1 MNHNS and CDR2 SASEGT. The CDR3 nucleotides read TGTGCCAGCAGAAACGCAGGGGCCCGGAGTGAAGCCCAGCATTTT. It encodes CASRNAGARSEAQHF.

The rearrangement links TRBV5-4 to TRBJ2-2, with D tentatively TRBD1 or TRBD2 (5 bases each). The CDR3 extends over 16 amino acids. V was pared by 4 bases and J by 3 bases, with 16 bases between. Germline-derived CDR1 and CDR2 are SGHNT and YYREEE (reference sequence). In DNA form, the CDR3 reads TGTGCCAGCAGCAAGTCGGGGCGGTCGGACACCGGGGAGCTGTTTTTT. Translating it yields CASSKSGRSDTGELFF.

This clonotype appeared a few times. The CDR3 spells CASSLKANQETQYF. DNA for the CDR3: TGCGCCAGCAGCTTAAAGGCAAATCAAGAGACCCAGTACTTC. J is TRBJ2-5 and V is TRBV5-1; no firm D call. The CDR3 length is 14 residues. Germline V gene data show CDR1 as SGHRS and CDR2 as YFSETQ. V shed 2 bases and J shed 2 bases, with 10 bases lying between them.

This clonotype has only a few counts. This chain uses TRBV20-1 with TRBJ2-1; D perhaps matches TRBD2 (5 bases). Trimming pared 5 bases from V and 6 bases from J, leaving 23 bases between. The CDR3 length is 16 residues. CDR1 and CDR2 from the germline V gene are DFQATT and SNEGSKA (reference sequence). The CDR3 sequence is CSAVGPSGIVSNEQFF. For the CDR3, the DNA is TGCAGTGCTGTTGGGCCCTCCGGGATTGTAAGCAATGAGCAGTTCTTC.

A few counts support this clonotype. J is TRBJ2-6 and V is TRBV6-5; a possible D gene is TRBD2 (6 bases). There are 16 residues in the CDR3. V was pared by 4 bases and J by 4 bases, with 14 bases between. Germline V gives CDR1 MNHEY, CDR2 SVGAGI. The CDR3 bases are TGTGCCAGCAGTTCTACTTCGGGGGACGGGGCCAACGTCCTGACTTTC. It translates to CASSSTSGDGANVLTF.

This clonotype was seen many times. The rearrangement links TRBV7-2 to TRBJ2-7, with D uncertain. CDR3 length: 13 residues. Germline-derived CDR1 and CDR2 are SGHTA and FQGNSA. Trimming shortened V by 3 bases and J by 2 bases, and 8 bases separated the two germline ends. The CDR3 DNA reads as TGTGCCAGCAGCTTCGTTGGCACCTACGAGCAGTACTTC. It specifies CASSFVGTYEQYF.

The CDR3 loop reads CASTVSVQGNTEAFF. CDR3 DNA: TGTGCCAGCACCGTTTCCGTCCAGGGGAACACTGAAGCTTTCTTT. The chain joins TRBV13 to TRBJ1-1; possibly TRBD1 for D (5 bases). The V gene's germline CDR1 is PRHDT and CDR2 FYEKMQ (reference sequence). V was trimmed by 7 bases and J by 1 base, leaving 16 bases between them. This CDR3 comprises 15 residues.

The gene calls are TRBV2 and TRBJ2-1; 7 nucleotides agree with TRBD2. Germline V gives CDR1 SNHLY, CDR2 FYNNEI. Losses at the gene ends were 4 bases for V and 7 bases for J; bases not matched to a gene: 10. The CDR3 totals 15 residues. Here the CDR3 DNA reads TGTGCCAGCAGTGGCCCTGGCGGGAGAATGAATGAGCAGTTCTTC. Translation gives CASSGPGGRMNEQFF. The variable domain in full, with the rest retrieved from reference TRBV2 and TRBJ2-1, is EPEVTQTPSHQVTQMGQEVILRCVPISNHLYFYWYRQILGQKVEFLVSFYNNEISEKSEIFDDQFSVERPDGSNFTLKIRSTKLEDSAMYFCASSGPGGRMNEQFFGPGTRLTVL.

This clonotype occurred a few times. The DNA of the CDR3 is TGTGCCAGTATGGACAGAAAATTATACAATGAGCAGTTCTTC. It translates to CASMDRKLYNEQFF. This chain joins TRBV19 and TRBJ2-1, with a weak D call TRBD1 (6 bases). The V and J ends lost 7 bases and 4 bases respectively, with 14 bases between them. The CDR3 is made up of 14 amino acids. CDR1 is LNHDA, CDR2 SQIVND, per germline (reference sequence).

The chain is built from TRBV11-1 and TRBJ1-5, with D maybe TRBD1 (5 bases). V was trimmed by 5 bases and J by 4 bases, leaving 15 bases between them. The CDR3 length is 15 residues. Germline V lookup: CDR1 SGHAT, CDR2 FQDESV (reference sequence). As DNA, the CDR3 is TGTGCCAGCAGCGCAAATCAGGGAGGGAATCAGCCCCAGCATTTT. It translates to CASSANQGGNQPQHF.